These 3 T cell receptor beta chains were sequenced from one sample in a study of blood T cell repertoires in COVID-19 (dated by TCRdb to 2020 to 2022). The library came from the immunoSEQ multiplex PCR assay. TCRdb retrieved this table from immuneACCESS and kept in-frame rearrangements only. Not all clones are present; in checked studies, unresolved V genes account for under half, and no reason is known for the remainder. In all, the sample holds about 190,000 clones, and 60% to 85% of those were seen once. 17% of the sample belongs to the ten largest clones. Sequenced input: peripheral blood. These receptors all stem from a man aged 55 to 70 with active or convalescent COVID-19.

The chain's CDR3 is CASSLDRGQVETQYF. The CDR3 bases are TGTGCCAGCAGCTTAGACAGGGGGCAGGTGGAGACCCAGTACTTC. J is TRBJ2-5 and V is TRBV7-7; TRBD1 matches 9 bases. Trimming cost V 1 base and J 5 bases; bases outside gene matches: 5. The CDR3 covers 15 residues. The germline gives CDR1 SSHAT, CDR2 FNYEAQ (reference sequence).

V usage is TRBV19 and J usage is TRBJ1-6, with 10 nucleotides matching TRBD1. Germline-derived CDR1 and CDR2 are LNHDA and SQIVND (reference sequence). J was trimmed by 10 bases and V by 5 bases; bases with no gene match: 5. This CDR3 contains 14 residues. The CDR3 region has the DNA TGTGCCAGTAGTCCGGACAGGGGGAGATCACCCCTCCACTTT. Its protein is CASSPDRGRSPLHF.

The rearrangement joins TRBV27 to TRBJ2-4; tentative D call: TRBD1 (6 bases). Germline assignment: CDR1 MNHEY and CDR2 SMNVEV (reference sequence). The V end lost 5 bases, the J end lost 7 bases, and 15 bases lay between the germline ends. The CDR3 covers 14 residues. The CDR3 sequence: CASSPGTSGNIQYF. The DNA for the CDR3 is TGTGCCAGCAGTCCGGGGACATCGGGGAACATTCAGTACTTC.